These 29 T cell receptor beta chains came from one sample sequenced in a study of post-analysis software for immune sequencing data. General study points: There were a few TRBV segments more frequent in patients than controls, and TRBV5-6, TRBV5-1 and TRBV20-1 were among them.

Their recognized antigens are unknown. TCR beta libraries were prepared from cDNA with unique molecular identifiers. Each CDR3 protein gets one entry after TCRdb re-called the PCR reads with MiXCR. Here the sample spans roughly 430,000 distinct CDR3 sequences, approximately 37% being singletons. Sequencing used blood. The receptors were sampled from a girl aged 2 to 9 with multiple sclerosis.

The chain recombines TRBV29-1 with TRBJ1-2; D call uncertain. The V gene's germline CDR1 is SQVTM and CDR2 ANQGSEA. This CDR3 region has 13 residues. V lost 6 bases, J lost 2 bases, and 13 bases lay in between. The CDR3 region has the DNA TGCAGCGTGGCTACACCAGAGAACTATGGCTACACCTTC. This codes for CSVATPENYGYTF.

The CDR3, as DNA: TGCAGTGCTTTGGACGGATCAATCTCCTACGAGCAGTACTTC. This translates into CSALDGSISYEQYF. V usage is TRBV20-1 and J usage is TRBJ2-7; D is ambiguous. In germline, CDR1 is DFQATT, CDR2 SNEGSKA (reference sequence). This CDR3 has 14 amino acids. V was cut by 5 bases and J by 0 bases, with 14 bases left in between.

In the case of this clonotype: A junction end diverges from the germline sequence, so it may reflect a read error. The gene calls are TRBV7-7 and TRBJ2-5, with 8 bases that match TRBD2. This CDR3 has 16 residues. The germline V gene encodes CDR1 SSHAT and CDR2 FNYEAQ (reference sequence). CDR3 nucleotides: TGTGCTAGCAGCTTAGGCTCAGCGGGAGTTCAAGAGACCCAGTACTTC. Translation: CASSLGSAGVQETQYF. Looking up the rest from reference TRBV7-7 and TRBJ2-5 gives the full variable domain: GAGVSQSPRYKVTKRGQDVTLRCDPISSHATLYWYQQALGQGPEFLTYFNYEAQPDKSGLPSDRFSAERPEGSISTLTIQRTEQRDSAMYRCASSLGSAGVQETQYFGPGTRLLVL.

This clonotype showed up just a few times. The chain is built from TRBV7-2 and TRBJ2-7; tentatively, D is TRBD1 or TRBD2 (5 bases each). Deletions cut 1 base from V and 2 bases from J, with 15 bases between. The germline V gene has CDR1 SGHTA and CDR2 FQGNSA. The CDR3 covers 16 residues. The CDR3, as DNA: TGTGCCAGCAGCTTAGGGGCCGGGACCGCTACCTACGAGCAGTACTTC. It is translated as CASSLGAGTATYEQYF.

The V call is TRBV4-1, the J call TRBJ1-2; D is unresolved. CDR3 size: 13 residues. Germline assignment: CDR1 MGHRA and CDR2 YSYEKL. Deletions cut 1 base from V and 4 bases from J, with 7 bases between. CDR3 loop: CASSQGVGYGYTF. The CDR3 bases are TGCGCCAGCAGCCAAGGGGTTGGCTATGGCTACACCTTC.

The CDR3 coding sequence is TGTGCCAGCAGTCCCACGAGGGGCGCGGTACGAGAGTACTTC. Amino acids: CASSPTRGAVREYF. V is TRBV7-8 and J is TRBJ2-7; D is possibly TRBD1 or TRBD2 (5 bases each). Per the germline V gene, CDR1 is SGHVS and CDR2 is FQNEAQ. Trimming left V 6 bases short and J 11 bases short, with 23 bases between. The CDR3 covers 14 residues. Full variable domain (missing parts from reference TRBV7-8 and TRBJ2-7): GAGVSQSPRYKVAKRGQDVALRCDPISGHVSLFWYQQALGQGPEFLTYFQNEAQLDKSGLPSDRFFAERPEGSVSTLKIQRTQQEDSAVYLCASSPTRGAVREYFGPGTRLTVT.

This clonotype was recorded a few times. This chain links TRBV5-1 with TRBJ2-3, with 8 bases lining up with TRBD2. J was trimmed by 1 base and V by 5 bases; bases with no gene match: 9. This CDR3 region has 16 residues. The germline CDR1 and CDR2 sequences are SGHRS and YFSETQ. The CDR3 loop reads CASSNGLAGGTDTQYF. CDR3 nucleotide sequence: TGCGCCAGCAGTAACGGACTAGCCGGGGGCACAGATACGCAGTATTTT.

The chain couples TRBV10-3 to TRBJ2-5; the match to TRBD1 covers 7 bases. CDR1 is ENHRY and CDR2 is SYGVKD in the germline V gene. The V segment lost 5 bases and the J segment 4 bases; nucleotides outside the gene matches: 10. The CDR3 has 15 residues. CDR3 amino acids: CAISRRQGNPETQYF. The CDR3 DNA sequence: TGTGCCATCAGTAGAAGACAGGGAAACCCAGAGACCCAGTACTTC.

This chain connects TRBV7-2 to TRBJ2-5; D not certain. Between the trimmed V and J ends, which lost 2 bases and 7 bases, there was a span of 11 bases. CDR3 size: 13 residues. CDR1 and CDR2 (germline): SGHTA, FQGNSA. CDR3 DNA sequence: TGTGCCAGCAGCTTACTTGGCGGTGTGACCCAGTACTTC. Residues: CASSLLGGVTQYF.

The V and J genes are TRBV7-6 and TRBJ1-2; TRBD1 matches at 8 bases. The CDR3 contains 13 residues. CDR1 SGHVS and CDR2 FNYEAQ come from the germline V gene. V was clipped by 6 bases and J by 7 bases; unmatched bases: 7. The CDR3, as DNA: TGTGCCAGCAGGGCGACAGGGGAGCGTGGCTACACCTTC. Protein: CASRATGERGYTF.

V is TRBV2 and J is TRBJ1-5, with D uncertain. Germline V lookup: CDR1 SNHLY, CDR2 FYNNEI. The CDR3 extends over 13 amino acids. V was pared by 10 bases and J by 3 bases, with 13 bases between. The CDR3 is CATSREDNQPQHF. CDR3 nucleotides: TGTGCCACTTCCCGGGAGGACAATCAGCCCCAGCATTTT. The full variable domain, with the rest looked up from reference TRBV2 and TRBJ1-5, is EPEVTQTPSHQVTQMGQEVILRCVPISNHLYFYWYRQILGQKVEFLVSFYNNEISEKSEIFDDQFSVERPDGSNFTLKIRSTKLEDSAMYFCATSREDNQPQHFGDGTRLSIL.

This chain links TRBV3-1 with TRBJ1-2, with 8 bases lining up with TRBD1. CDR3 length: 17 amino acids. The V gene's germline CDR1 is LGHDT and CDR2 YNNKEL (reference sequence). V trimming: 1 base; J trimming: 8 bases; junction bases outside the gene matches: 15. CDR3 in DNA: TGTGCCAGCAGCCAAGCTAGGACAGGGTCGTTGAGCGCGGGCTACACCTTC. It yields the protein CASSQARTGSLSAGYTF.

The J gene is TRBJ2-1, the V gene TRBV7-8; D is unresolved. Trimming took 1 base from V and 9 from J, leaving 13 bases between them. Germline V gene lookup returns CDR1 SGHVS and CDR2 FQNEAQ. The CDR3 length is 14 residues. The CDR3 protein is CASSLEGQLSEQFF. The CDR3 region has the DNA TGTGCCAGCAGCTTAGAGGGTCAGCTGAGTGAGCAGTTCTTC. Variable domain in full (rest from reference TRBV7-8 and TRBJ2-1): GAGVSQSPRYKVAKRGQDVALRCDPISGHVSLFWYQQALGQGPEFLTYFQNEAQLDKSGLPSDRFFAERPEGSVSTLKIQRTQQEDSAVYLCASSLEGQLSEQFFGPGTRLTVL.

The chain uses TRBV3-1 and TRBJ1-4, with TRBD1 matching over 7 bases. CDR1 is LGHDT and CDR2 is YNNKEL in the germline V gene (reference sequence). CDR3 length: 15 residues. The ends lost 5 bases at V and 0 bases at J; junction bases unmatched: 3. The CDR3 reads CASSSGQTTNEKLFF. As DNA, the CDR3 is TGTGCCAGCAGCTCGGGACAGACAACTAATGAAAAACTGTTTTTT.

At least ten counts were recorded for this clonotype. The chain carries TRBV7-2 and TRBJ1-1; TRBD1 is a possible D gene (5 bases). CDR1 SGHTA and CDR2 FQGNSA come from the germline V gene. The CDR3 consists of 14 residues. V gave up 0 bases and J gave up 3 bases, with 8 bases separating them. The CDR3 loop reads CASSLAQVDTEAFF. The CDR3 DNA reads TGTGCCAGCAGCTTAGCACAGGTGGACACTGAAGCTTTCTTT.

CDR3 in DNA: TGTGCCAGCAGTCCCCGAGGGGACAACCACAACTATGGCTACACCTTC. Residues: CASSPRGDNHNYGYTF. The rearrangement uses TRBV28 and TRBJ1-2; possibly TRBD1 for D (6 bases). CDR1 is MDHEN and CDR2 is SYDVKM in the germline V gene. The ends were cut back, 5 bases at V and 2 bases at J, with 18 bases in the middle. The CDR3 has 16 residues.

Concerning this clonotype itself: One end of the junction does not line up with germline, which may come from a read error. V and J are TRBV20-1 and TRBJ1-4; tentative D call: TRBD1 (6 bases). CDR3 size: 13 residues. Germline CDR1 DFQATT, CDR2 SNEGSKA (reference sequence). This CDR3 is CGAAQGINEKLFF. The CDR3 coding sequence is TGCGGTGCTGCCCAGGGGATCAATGAAAAACTGTTTTTT.

This clonotype was seen repeatedly, ten times or more. This chain connects TRBV29-1 to TRBJ2-7, with D perhaps matching TRBD1 (6 bases). Per germline, CDR1 SQVTM and CDR2 ANQGSEA. Between the trimmed V and J ends, which lost 1 base and 1 base, there was a span of 11 bases. This CDR3 has 14 residues. The CDR3: CSVEAQGVSYEQYF. CDR3 sequence (DNA): TGCAGCGTTGAAGCACAGGGAGTTTCCTACGAGCAGTACTTC.

The chain links TRBV27 to TRBJ1-5; 9 positions match TRBD1. With V trimmed by 7 bases and J by 5 bases, 6 bases remained unmatched. The CDR3 consists of 14 residues. CDR1 MNHEY and CDR2 SMNVEV come from the germline V gene (reference sequence). CDR3 in amino acids: CASNNRGRDQPQHF. CDR3 nucleotide sequence: TGTGCCAGCAATAACAGGGGGCGCGATCAGCCCCAGCATTTT.

This chain joins TRBV29-1 and TRBJ2-3; TRBD2 matches 10 bases. Germline-derived CDR1 and CDR2 are SQVTM and ANQGSEA. The CDR3 totals 15 residues. Unmatched junction bases numbered 12, after V lost 6 bases and J lost 6 bases. The CDR3 DNA reads TGCAGCGTGAAGGCTAGGGGACTAGCGTCTGATACGCAGTATTTT. Translated, it gives CSVKARGLASDTQYF.

The rearrangement uses TRBV3-1 and TRBJ2-3; 7 nucleotides agree with TRBD2. After removal of 4 bases from V and 5 bases from J, the junction contained 12 bases not matched to a gene. Looked up from germline, CDR1 is LGHDT and CDR2 is YNNKEL (reference sequence). This CDR3 comprises 16 residues. This CDR3 reads CASSPSSGVWRDTQYF. For the CDR3, the DNA is TGTGCCAGCAGCCCCTCTAGCGGAGTGTGGAGAGATACGCAGTATTTT.

This chain links TRBV28 with TRBJ2-1; D is ambiguous. V was pared by 6 bases and J by 2 bases, with 14 bases between. This CDR3 comprises 15 residues. Germline V gene data show CDR1 as MDHEN and CDR2 as SYDVKM. The CDR3 DNA is TGTGCCAGCAGCCTTGGGCAATTTACCTACAATGAGCAGTTCTTC. This encodes CASSLGQFTYNEQFF.

This clonotype has a handful of counts. The gene calls are TRBV7-2 and TRBJ2-3; D not certain. Trimming removed 5 bases from V and 4 bases from J, with 13 bases in between. The CDR3 totals 14 residues. The germline gives CDR1 SGHTA, CDR2 FQGNSA. CDR3 DNA: TGTGCCAGCAGCCCCAACGTTGGTCCAGATACGCAGTATTTT. It specifies CASSPNVGPDTQYF.

This clonotype was seen just once. Germline and junction disagree at one end, which may indicate a read error. This chain uses TRBV29-1 with TRBJ2-1; TRBD2 is a possible D gene (5 bases). Per the germline V gene, CDR1 is SQVTM and CDR2 is ANQGSEA. CDR3 length equals 13 residues. The CDR3 nucleotides are TGCAGCGTTGAAGTTACACTTTACAATGAGCGGTACTTC. Amino acid sequence: CSVEVTLYNERYF.

This clonotype was detected a few times. In nucleotides, the CDR3 is TGTGCCAGCAGTGAAAGTCCCCGAGTTCTTTACACCTTC. The encoded protein is CASSESPRVLYTF. The genes are TRBV2 and TRBJ1-2; D remains ambiguous. The CDR3 sequence is 13 residues long. Trimming pared 2 bases from V and 11 bases from J, leaving 15 bases between. The germline gives CDR1 SNHLY, CDR2 FYNNEI.

J is TRBJ1-5 and V is TRBV20-1; D may be TRBD1 (5 bases). The length of the CDR3 is 14 residues. V was trimmed by 1 base and J by 3 bases, leaving 10 bases between them. Germline V gene sequence: CDR1 DFQATT, CDR2 SNEGSKA (reference sequence). CDR3 loop: CSARVGRANQPQHF. CDR3 DNA sequence: TGCAGTGCTAGAGTGGGCAGGGCCAATCAGCCCCAGCATTTT.

This clonotype has only a few counts. This rearrangement joins TRBV14 to TRBJ1-2; D not resolved. The germline V gene has CDR1 SGHDN and CDR2 FVKESK. Trimming left V 3 bases short and J 5 bases short, with 10 bases between. The CDR3 has 13 residues. The CDR3 protein is CASSQPWEYGYTF. In DNA, the CDR3 is TGTGCCAGCAGCCAGCCCTGGGAGTATGGCTACACCTTC. Complete variable domain (other parts from reference TRBV14 and TRBJ1-2): EAGVTQFPSHSVIEKGQTVTLRCDPISGHDNLYWYRRVMGKEIKFLLHFVKESKQDESGMPNNRFLAERTGGTYSTLKVQPAELEDSGVYFCASSQPWEYGYTFGSGTRLTVV.

The CDR3 sequence: CASSVEENNEQFF. The CDR3 bases are TGTGCCAGCAGCGTAGAGGAAAACAATGAGCAGTTCTTC. This chain uses TRBV9 with TRBJ2-1, with D unresolved. V dropped 0 bases and J dropped 5 bases, with 6 bases sitting between them. This CDR3 is 13 amino acids long. Germline lookup yields CDR1 SGDLS and CDR2 YYNGEE.

V and J are TRBV4-1 and TRBJ2-3, with a possible D match to TRBD1 (7 bases). Germline V gives CDR1 MGHRA, CDR2 YSYEKL. V lost 1 base, J lost 1 base, and 15 bases lay in between. The CDR3 extends over 17 amino acids. The CDR3 protein is CASSQGRGLWGTDTQYF. The CDR3 DNA reads TGCGCCAGCAGCCAAGGGAGGGGGCTTTGGGGCACAGATACGCAGTATTTT.